The 8 T cell receptor beta chains reported below all come from one sample, sequenced in a study of identical twins. TCRdb re-derived calls from the 5' RACE reads in MiXCR, one entry per CDR3 protein. The table includes fewer than 250,000 distinct CDR3 sequences, roughly 7% detected once. These sequences were also reported in another study, on yellow fever vaccine responses in identical twins.

The source material was memory (CD45RO+) T cells sorted from blood. Receptors were obtained from a woman between 18 and 29 years old in good health.

The sample holds a few counts of this clonotype. The rearrangement uses TRBV5-5 and TRBJ2-1, with 8 bases fitting TRBD2. V shed 1 base, J shed 6 bases, and the junction held 9 bases outside the gene matches. This CDR3 has 16 amino acids. Per germline, CDR1 SGHKS and CDR2 YYEKEE (reference sequence). Here the CDR3 reads CASSLSGTSYPNEQFF. CDR3 nucleotide sequence: TGTGCCAGCAGCTTGTCCGGGACTAGTTATCCCAATGAGCAGTTCTTC.

This clonotype has a handful of counts. The rearrangement joins TRBV28 to TRBJ1-2, with D possibly matching TRBD1 (6 bases). This CDR3 has 18 amino acids. V shed 5 bases and J shed 4 bases, with 26 bases lying between them. CDR1 and CDR2 (germline): MDHEN, SYDVKM. Here the CDR3 reads CASSPLRIGGFIAYGYTF. The CDR3 region has the DNA TGTGCCAGCAGTCCCCTGCGGATAGGGGGGTTTATAGCCTATGGCTACACCTTC.

This clonotype was recorded many times. The rearrangement uses TRBV5-6 and TRBJ2-7; TRBD1 matches at 8 bases. In germline, CDR1 is SGHDT, CDR2 YYEEEE. This CDR3 has 14 residues. V shed 4 bases and J 5 bases; nucleotides not matched to a gene: 8. The CDR3 nucleotides are TGTGCCAGCAGCACTGGTCCAGGGGGCAACGAGCAGTACTTC. It encodes CASSTGPGGNEQYF.

V is TRBV11-2 and J is TRBJ1-1; D not resolved. Germline-derived CDR1 and CDR2 are SGHAT and FQNNGV. The germline V and J ends were trimmed by 1 base and 6 bases, with 9 bases remaining between them. The CDR3 extends over 13 amino acids. CDR3 loop: CASSLGLLSEAFF. The CDR3 DNA is TGTGCCAGCAGCTTAGGTTTACTCTCTGAAGCTTTCTTT.

At least ten counts were recorded for this clonotype. The CDR3 reads CASSQDGAHTDTQYF. CDR3 nucleotides: TGTGCCAGCAGCCAAGATGGCGCCCACACAGATACGCAGTATTTT. The genes are TRBV4-2 and TRBJ2-3; D is unclear. The CDR3 spans 15 residues. Trimming shortened V by 0 bases and J by 2 bases, and 9 bases separated the two germline ends. The germline CDR1 and CDR2 sequences are LGHNA and YNFKEQ.

This clonotype was detected only a few times. The chain has TRBV24-1 and TRBJ2-1; 8 nucleotides match TRBD2. Unmatched junction bases numbered 4, after V lost 2 bases and J lost 2 bases. The germline V gene encodes CDR1 KGHDR and CDR2 SFDVKD. This CDR3 contains 16 residues. CDR3 protein: CATSDYSGNAYNEQFF. The CDR3, as DNA: TGTGCCACCAGTGATTATAGCGGGAACGCCTACAATGAGCAGTTCTTC.

This clonotype has a handful of counts. CDR3 loop: CASKGTGYTGELFF. DNA of the CDR3: TGTGCCAGCAAAGGGACAGGATACACCGGGGAGCTGTTTTTT. The chain recombines TRBV9 with TRBJ2-2, with 8 bases that match TRBD1. V gave up 6 bases and J gave up 3 bases; unmatched junction bases: 4. The CDR3 runs to 14 residues. Germline CDR1 and CDR2: SGDLS and YYNGEE.

In its sample, this clonotype was seen a few times. The chain has TRBV5-1 and TRBJ1-4, with 9 bases lining up with TRBD1. Looked up from germline, CDR1 is SGHRS and CDR2 is YFSETQ. CDR3 length: 16 residues. V shed 3 bases and J 5 bases; nucleotides not matched to a gene: 8. Here the CDR3 DNA reads TGCGCCAGCAGCTCGGCGAAGACAGGGGGGAATGAAAAACTGTTTTTT. Translating gives CASSSAKTGGNEKLFF.